One sample yielded the 13 T cell receptor beta chains listed below, sequenced in a study of blood T cell repertoires in COVID-19. Measured with immunoSEQ multiplex PCR; TCRdb has only the in-frame clones, and not every one. The sample lists some 76,000 clones, 75% to 95% seen once, with 5.1% in the top ten. The sequencing input was peripheral blood. The receptors shown here come from a woman aged 18-29 years with acute or convalescent COVID-19.

The chain links TRBV7-2 to TRBJ2-7, with 9 bases matching TRBD1. CDR3 length: 14 amino acids. With 8 bases clipped from V and 5 bases from J, the junction kept 10 bases outside the gene matches. Germline lookup yields CDR1 SGHTA and CDR2 FQGNSA. The CDR3 bases are TGTGCCAGCCAACTACAGGGGGCGATTCACGAGCAGTACTTC. Amino acid sequence: CASQLQGAIHEQYF.

The chain carries TRBV2 and TRBJ1-5; D call uncertain. Germline-derived CDR1 and CDR2 are SNHLY and FYNNEI. V was cut by 2 bases and J by 9 bases, with 11 bases left in between. CDR3 size: 13 residues. The CDR3 reads CASSETPGRPQHF. The CDR3 region has the DNA TGTGCCAGCAGTGAAACCCCGGGGAGGCCCCAGCATTTT.

The chain couples TRBV2 to TRBJ2-7, with a weak D call TRBD1 (6 bases). The CDR3 spans 16 residues. V lost 4 bases to trimming and J lost 0 bases, with 16 bases between them. Germline V gene sequence: CDR1 SNHLY, CDR2 FYNNEI. DNA for the CDR3: TGTGCCAGCAGTGTCAAGAGACAGGAGATCTCCTACGAGCAGTACTTC. Protein product: CASSVKRQEISYEQYF.

This clone has only a few counts. The rearrangement joins TRBV5-1 to TRBJ1-1, with a tentative D call TRBD1 (6 bases). Between the trimmed V and J ends, which lost 4 bases and 0 bases, there was a span of 16 bases. The CDR3 is 16 residues long. Germline CDR1 SGHRS, CDR2 YFSETQ. The CDR3 region is CASSLNQGTMNTEAFF. CDR3 nucleotide sequence: TGCGCCAGCAGCCTAAACCAGGGGACGATGAACACTGAAGCTTTCTTT.

This chain uses TRBV30 with TRBJ1-2, with 10 bases fitting TRBD1. Germline V lookup: CDR1 GTSNPN, CDR2 SVGIG (reference sequence). Trimming took 3 bases from V and 6 from J; bases not matched to a gene: 4. This CDR3 is 13 amino acids long. The CDR3 DNA reads as TGTGCCTGGAGCCCAGACAGGGGGCATGGCTACACCTTC. Residues: CAWSPDRGHGYTF.

CDR3 region: CASSRTTSGGYEQYF. The CDR3 coding sequence is TGTGCCAGCAGCCGGACGACTAGCGGAGGGTACGAGCAGTACTTC. This sequence joins TRBV28 and TRBJ2-7, with TRBD2 matching 9 bases. Germline values: CDR1 MDHEN, CDR2 SYDVKM. Trimming cost V 6 bases and J 4 bases; bases outside gene matches: 10. The CDR3 spans 15 residues.

The V gene is TRBV19, the J gene TRBJ1-1, with D possibly being TRBD1 (5 bases). Germline CDR1 reads LNHDA; CDR2 reads SQIVND (reference sequence). The germline V and J ends were trimmed by 6 bases and 3 bases, with 14 bases remaining between them. The length of the CDR3 is 14 residues. CDR3 sequence: CASRYRSEDTEAFF. Written as DNA, the CDR3 is TGTGCCAGTAGGTACAGGAGCGAGGACACTGAAGCTTTCTTT. Full variable domain (rest looked up from reference TRBV19 and TRBJ1-1): DGGITQSPKYLFRKEGQNVTLSCEQNLNHDAMYWYRQDPGQGLRLIYYSQIVNDFQKGDIAEGYSVSREKKESFPLTVTSAQKNPTAFYLCASRYRSEDTEAFFGQGTRLTVV.

The sample holds a few counts of this clone. The chain employs TRBV7-2 and TRBJ2-1, with 9 bases identical to TRBD1. Germline trimming cut 7 bases from V and 0 bases from J; bases unmatched to any gene: 13. This CDR3 is built from 18 residues. The germline V gene encodes CDR1 SGHTA and CDR2 FQGNSA. This CDR3 reads CASNTGTGSAASYNEQFF. DNA for the CDR3: TGTGCCAGCAACACCGGGACAGGGTCCGCCGCCTCCTACAATGAGCAGTTCTTC. The whole variable domain, remainder taken from reference TRBV7-2 and TRBJ2-1, is GAGVSQSPSNKVTEKGKDVELRCDPISGHTALYWYRQSLGQGLEFLIYFQGNSAPDKSGLPSDRFSAERTGGSVSTLTIQRTQQEDSAVYLCASNTGTGSAASYNEQFFGPGTRLTVL.

The chain has TRBV2 and TRBJ1-2, with 7 bases fitting TRBD1. Germline V gene data show CDR1 as SNHLY and CDR2 as FYNNEI. After removal of 6 bases from V and 2 bases from J, the junction contained 0 bases not matched to a gene. This CDR3 comprises 12 residues. The CDR3 coding sequence is TGTGCCAGCAGGGACAGGAACTATGGCTACACCTTC. It is translated as CASRDRNYGYTF. Using reference TRBV2 and TRBJ1-2 for the parts outside the CDR3, the full variable domain is EPEVTQTPSHQVTQMGQEVILRCVPISNHLYFYWYRQILGQKVEFLVSFYNNEISEKSEIFDDQFSVERPDGSNFTLKIRSTKLEDSAMYFCASRDRNYGYTFGSGTRLTVV.

This clone was counted a single time. The chain employs TRBV9 and TRBJ2-1; tentatively, D is TRBD2 (7 bases). The V end lost 4 bases, the J end lost 2 bases, and 10 bases lay between the germline ends. Per germline, CDR1 SGDLS and CDR2 YYNGEE. This CDR3 region has 14 residues. CDR3 nucleotide sequence: TGTGCCAGCAGCCCCGGGGGGCCCTACAATGAGCAGTTCTTC. Translating it yields CASSPGGPYNEQFF.

J is TRBJ1-5 and V is TRBV9; 8 bases line up with TRBD1. Germline assignment: CDR1 SGDLS and CDR2 YYNGEE. This CDR3 is 14 amino acids long. After removal of 4 bases from V and 3 bases from J, the junction contained 3 bases not matched to a gene. The CDR3 here is CASSRTGINQPQHF. CDR3 nucleotides: TGTGCCAGCAGCCGGACAGGGATCAATCAGCCCCAGCATTTT.

This chain joins TRBV19 and TRBJ1-1; 10 bases map to TRBD1. CDR3 length equals 15 residues. Germline-derived CDR1 and CDR2 are LNHDA and SQIVND (reference sequence). Trimming took 3 bases from V and 3 from J; bases not matched to a gene: 4. The CDR3 DNA reads TGTGCCAGTAGTATCCGCGGACAGGGGGACACTGAAGCTTTCTTT. It yields the protein CASSIRGQGDTEAFF.

This clone was found once. The genes are TRBV3-1 (or the pseudogene TRBV3-2) and TRBJ1-4, with D possibly being TRBD1 (6 bases). Per the germline V gene, CDR1 is LGHDT and CDR2 is YNNKEL (reference sequence). The CDR3 length is 16 residues. V was trimmed by 4 bases and J by 5 bases, leaving 17 bases between them. The CDR3 spells CASSRTYRATNEKLFF. The DNA for the CDR3 is TGTGCCAGCAGCCGGACATACAGGGCGACGAATGAAAAACTGTTTTTT.